This T cell receptor beta chain was identified in a study of blood T cell repertoires in COVID-19. Study-level background: Material from acute and convalescent COVID-19 was sourced from the United States, Italy and Spain. From T cells, B-cell-depleted T cells, or PBMCs came the material, which was cDNA or gDNA.

Patients from Seattle were sampled longitudinally, starting during active infection. In the authors' workflow: Cell counts per sample came from amplifying reference gene primers. Assay: immunoSEQ multiplex PCR; the TCRdb copy retains only in-frame clones and omits some. D and trimming were read from the DNA, whereas the V and J calls and clone size are those reported in that table. The sample lists roughly 350,000 clones, around nine tenths occurring once. The material sequenced was peripheral blood. The TCR sequence derives from a woman aged 70-85 years with COVID-19, enrolled during active disease.

In DNA form, the CDR3 reads TGCGCCAGCAGCTTGTACAGACCTCAAGAGACCCAGTACTTC. The encoded protein is CASSLYRPQETQYF. The chain is built from TRBV5-1 and TRBJ2-5; D remains unclear. Germline assignment: CDR1 SGHRS and CDR2 YFSETQ. There are 14 residues in the CDR3. The V end lost 1 base, the J end lost 2 bases, and 9 bases lay between the germline ends.